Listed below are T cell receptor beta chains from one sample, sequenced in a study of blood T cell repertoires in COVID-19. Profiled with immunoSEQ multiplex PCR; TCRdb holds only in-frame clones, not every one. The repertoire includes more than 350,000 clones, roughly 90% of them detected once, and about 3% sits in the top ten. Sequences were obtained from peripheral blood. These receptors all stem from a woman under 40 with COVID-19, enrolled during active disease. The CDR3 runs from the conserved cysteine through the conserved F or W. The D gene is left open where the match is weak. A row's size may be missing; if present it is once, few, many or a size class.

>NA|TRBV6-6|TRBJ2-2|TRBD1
TGTGCCATCGGACAGGGGGTTGTCGGGGAGCTGTTTTTT
CAIGQGVVGELFF
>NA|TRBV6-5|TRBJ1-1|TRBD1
TGTGCCAGCAGTCCGATGGACAGGCCGAACACTGAAGCTTTCTTT
CASSPMDRPNTEAFF
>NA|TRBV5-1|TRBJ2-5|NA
TGCGCCAGCAGCAGCGGACGGAGGGCCCCAGAGACCCAGTACTTC
CASSSGRRAPETQYF
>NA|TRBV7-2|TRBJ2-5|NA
TGTGCCAGCAGCTCCTCCCTAAAGGCCCTTACAGGGAAAGAGACCCAGTACTTC
CASSSSLKALTGKETQYF
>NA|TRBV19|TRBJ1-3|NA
TGTGCCAGTACCCCGCGGGGGGTAGCCGGAAACACCATATATTTT
CASTPRGVAGNTIYF
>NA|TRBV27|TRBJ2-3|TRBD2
TGTGCCAGCAGTTTAGTAAGCGGGAGGGGGACAGATACGCAGTATTTT
CASSLVSGRGTDTQYF
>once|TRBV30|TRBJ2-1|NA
TGTGCCTGGAGTGTTGCCTACTATGAGCAGTTCTTC
CAWSVAYYEQFF
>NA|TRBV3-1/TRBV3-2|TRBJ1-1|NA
TGTGCCAGCAGCCAAGAAAGGGAGGTGGAAGCTTTCTTT
CASSQEREVEAFF
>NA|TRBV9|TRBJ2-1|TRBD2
TGTGCCAGCAACCGAGCTGCGGGGGGCTCCTACAATGAGCAGTTCTTC
CASNRAAGGSYNEQFF
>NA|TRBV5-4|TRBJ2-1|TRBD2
TGTGCCAGCAGCTTGAGTGGGACTAGAGACAATGAGCAGTTCTTC
CASSLSGTRDNEQFF
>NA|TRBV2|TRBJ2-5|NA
TGTGCCAGCAGTGGTTCGGGACATAGGGAGACCCAGTACTTC
CASSGSGHRETQYF
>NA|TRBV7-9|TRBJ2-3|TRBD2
TGTGCCAGCAGCTTAGCGGAGCGGGGGGGCTTGGATACGCAGTATTTT
CASSLAERGGLDTQYF
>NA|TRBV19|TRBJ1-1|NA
TGTGCCAGTAGTATAGTAGGCAGAGGATACACTGAAGCTTTCTTT
CASSIVGRGYTEAFF
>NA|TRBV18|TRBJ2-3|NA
TGTGCCAGCTCACCGGCAACAGGGGATACGCAGTATTTT
CASSPATGDTQYF
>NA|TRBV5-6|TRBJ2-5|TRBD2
TGTGCCAGCAGCTTGACTAGCGGGGGCCAGACCCAGTACTTC
CASSLTSGGQTQYF
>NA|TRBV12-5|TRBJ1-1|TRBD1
TGTGCTAGTGGTCCTAGTGGGACAGGGGTTGCTTTCTTT
CASGPSGTGVAFF
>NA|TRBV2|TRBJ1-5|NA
TGTGCCAGCCGTGTGTCGGGATATCAGCCCCAGCATTTT
CASRVSGYQPQHF
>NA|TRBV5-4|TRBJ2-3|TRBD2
TGTGCCACCTTCCTGGGGGAGCGGGTTAGCGGGTACACAGATACGCAGTATTTT
CATFLGERVSGYTDTQYF
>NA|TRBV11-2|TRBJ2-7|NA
TGTGCCAGCAGCTGGGGGCCTATTTACGAGCAGTACTTC
CASSWGPIYEQYF
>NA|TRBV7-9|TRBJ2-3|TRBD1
TGTGCCAGCAGCTTAGGGCCAGGGGGTGATACGCAGTATTTT
CASSLGPGGDTQYF
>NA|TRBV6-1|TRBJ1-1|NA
TGTGCCAGCAGTGAACCGGGAGAGGGACGGACTGAAGCTTTCTTT
CASSEPGEGRTEAFF
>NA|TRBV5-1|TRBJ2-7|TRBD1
TGCGCCAGCAGCTTAGGGACAGGGGGCTACGAGCAGTACTTC
CASSLGTGGYEQYF
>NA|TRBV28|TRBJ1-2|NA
TGTGCCAGCAGTTTAGCAGGGTCAGAAGGCGGCTACACCTTC
CASSLAGSEGGYTF
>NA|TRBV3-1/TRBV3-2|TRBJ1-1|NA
TGTGCCAGCAGCCAAGCCAGGGGGAACACTGAAGCTTTCTTT
CASSQARGNTEAFF
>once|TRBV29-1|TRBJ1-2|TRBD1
TGCAGCGTCGTGGGACAGGGTCCCAGGTTAAAGGAGGGCTACACCTTC
CSVVGQGPRLKEGYTF
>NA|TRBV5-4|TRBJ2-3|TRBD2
TGTGCCAGCAGCGGGGGACTAGTCTCAGATACGCAGTATTTT
CASSGGLVSDTQYF
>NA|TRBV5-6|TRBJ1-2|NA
TGTGCCAGCAGCTTGTCCCGGGGGACCCCAGGCGCCTTC
CASSLSRGTPGAF
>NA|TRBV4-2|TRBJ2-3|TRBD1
TGTGCCAGCAGCCAGCAGGGGGAGTTTAGCACAGATACGCAGTATTTT
CASSQQGEFSTDTQYF
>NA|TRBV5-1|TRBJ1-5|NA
TGCGCCAGCAGCCCGGGAGGTGGGTTTTCCAATCAGCCCCAGCATTTT
CASSPGGGFSNQPQHF
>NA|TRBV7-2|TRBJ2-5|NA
TGTGCCAGCAGCTTAGGGTTCTGGGGCGGGGCAGGGGAGACCCAGTACTTC
CASSLGFWGGAGETQYF
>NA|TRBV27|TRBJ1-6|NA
TGTGCCAGCAGTTTATCCTCGAATTCACCCCTCCACTTT
CASSLSSNSPLHF
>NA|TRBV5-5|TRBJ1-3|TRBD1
TGTGCCAGCAGCTTGCACCCGGACAGGGGGACCTCTGGAAACACCATATATTTT
CASSLHPDRGTSGNTIYF
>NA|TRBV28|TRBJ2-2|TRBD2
TGTGCCAGCAGTCCGGGAGGGCGGAGGACCGGGGAGCTGTTTTTT
CASSPGGRRTGELFF
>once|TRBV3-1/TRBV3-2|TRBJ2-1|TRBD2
TGTGCCAGCAGCCAAGAGAGGGTTCGGGGGGACAATGAGCAGTTCTTC
CASSQERVRGDNEQFF
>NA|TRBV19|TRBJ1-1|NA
TGTGCCAGTAGCATATACGGGGGGGGAGGTGAAGCTTTCTTT
CASSIYGGGGEAFF
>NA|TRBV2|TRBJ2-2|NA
TGTGCCAGCAACAGGTTGCCCGGGGAGCTGTTTTTT
CASNRLPGELFF
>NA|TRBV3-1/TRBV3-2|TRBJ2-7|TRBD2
TGTGCCAGCAGCCAACCGGGTAGCGGGGGAGGATACGAGCAGTACTTC
CASSQPGSGGGYEQYF
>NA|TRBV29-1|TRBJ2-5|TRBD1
TGCAGCGTACCGGGACAGGGGAAAGAGACCCAGTACTTC
CSVPGQGKETQYF
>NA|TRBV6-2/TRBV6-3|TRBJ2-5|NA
TGTGCCAGCAGTGCTTCTTTGTCAGGGGAAGAGACCCAGTACTTC
CASSASLSGEETQYF
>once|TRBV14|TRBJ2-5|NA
TGTGCCAGCAGCCAGCCCGGCGGGGCGGACCAAGAGACCCAGTACTTC
CASSQPGGADQETQYF
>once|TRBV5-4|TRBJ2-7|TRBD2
TGTGCCAGCAGCTGGGGACTAAACTACGAGCAGTACTTC
CASSWGLNYEQYF
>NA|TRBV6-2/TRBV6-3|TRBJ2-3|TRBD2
TGTGCCAGCAGTTACGGGGGTCTAGCGGGAGGGCCGCGGAGCACAGATACGCAGTATTTT
CASSYGGLAGGPRSTDTQYF
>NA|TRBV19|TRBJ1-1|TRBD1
TGTGCCAGTAGTCCAACAGGGGGAATCGGGAACACTGAAGCTTTCTTT
CASSPTGGIGNTEAFF
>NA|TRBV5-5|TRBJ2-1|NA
TGTGCCAGCAGCTCCCAGGGTAGCAGATACAATGAGCAGTTCTTC
CASSSQGSRYNEQFF
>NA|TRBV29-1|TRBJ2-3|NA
TGCAGCGTTAGGCAGGGGGGTGCAGATACGCAGTATTTT
CSVRQGGADTQYF
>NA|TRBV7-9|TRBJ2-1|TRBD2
TGTGCCAGCAGCTTTAACAGCGGGGGGAGGAATGAGCAGTTCTTC
CASSFNSGGRNEQFF
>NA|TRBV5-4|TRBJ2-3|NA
TGTGCCAGCAGACAATATTGGGGTTGGGGCCAGAGCGTCGTCGAGGATACGCAGTATTTT
CASRQYWGWGQSVVEDTQYF
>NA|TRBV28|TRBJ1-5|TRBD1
TGTGCCAGCCTGAACAGGGGTAGCAATCAGCCCCAGCATTTT
CASLNRGSNQPQHF
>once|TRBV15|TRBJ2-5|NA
TGTGCCACCAGCAGACCGAACAGGGGGGGGGAGACCCAGTACTTC
CATSRPNRGGETQYF
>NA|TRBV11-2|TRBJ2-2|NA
TGTGCCAGCAGCCCGGGGACCCCCGGGGGCGGGGAGCTGTTTTTT
CASSPGTPGGGELFF
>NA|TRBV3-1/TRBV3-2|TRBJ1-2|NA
TGTGCCAGCAGCCAAGCCGTTGGGGAGGCCTATGGCTACACCTTC
CASSQAVGEAYGYTF
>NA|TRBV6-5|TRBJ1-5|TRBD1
TGTGCCAGCAGACAGGGGGCACCTAATCAGCCCCAGCATTTT
CASRQGAPNQPQHF
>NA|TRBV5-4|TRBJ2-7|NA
TGTGCCAGCAGCCGGCCTGCTGGGAGCTCCTACGAGCAGTACTTC
CASSRPAGSSYEQYF
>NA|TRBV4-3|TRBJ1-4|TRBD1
TGCGCCAGCAGCCAACAGACAGGGACTAATGAAAAACTGTTTTTT
CASSQQTGTNEKLFF
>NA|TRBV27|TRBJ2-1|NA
TGTGCCAGCAGTTTTGGACAGATGGCCTACAATGAGCAGTTCTTC
CASSFGQMAYNEQFF